This T cell receptor beta chain was observed in a study of cytomegalovirus exposure and HLA in healthy donors. Study in general: A prior study identified over 100 million unique TCR beta sequences from about 200 million T cells. For the approximately 360 genotyped donors, about 81% fell within the Caucasian-associated ancestry cluster. Study-level points and caveats: Further analysis, carried out later, found HLA-associated TCR beta chains more clonally expanded than equally common other chains. Later findings reportedly placed an Asian-associated ancestry cluster below the roughly 670-donor mean for N-insertions.

This CDR3 comprises 18 residues. CDR1 is SGHNT, CDR2 YYREEE, per germline (reference sequence). Trimming took 4 bases from V and 0 from J; bases not matched to a gene: 16. Worth noting for this clone: What it binds is not known.

The PCR made use of 60 Vbeta and 13 Jbeta primers. Libraries were prepared by immunoSEQ multiplex PCR; TCRdb keeps only in-frame clonotypes and omits some of them. The top ten hold about 4.7% of the sample, which has 78,000 or so clones, 62% seen once. This receptor was obtained from a male donor in good health and CMV-seropositive. The specimen was PBMCs. This chain links TRBV5-4 with TRBJ2-7; 7 bases match TRBD2. The CDR3 coding sequence is TGTGCCAGCAGCAAGGGAGGGCACCTTATGGTAAGCTCCTACGAGCAGTACTTC. Protein: CASSKGGHLMVSSYEQYF. The full variable domain, completed using reference TRBV5-4 and TRBJ2-7, is ETGVTQSPTHLIKTRGQQVTLRCSSQSGHNTVSWYQQALGQGPQFIFQYYREEENGRGNFPPRFSGLQFPNYSSELNVNALELDDSALYLCASSKGGHLMVSSYEQYFGPGTRLTVT.